The 23 T cell receptor beta chains listed next were all sequenced from one sample in a study of regulatory T cells in long-lasting Graves disease. Construction of TCR beta libraries relied on iRepertoire HTBI primers and on Arm-PCR targeting CDR3 regions. TCRdb recomputed calls from the multiplex PCR reads with MiXCR, one row per CDR3 protein. The profile shows about 460,000 distinct CDR3 sequences, under 25% of them singletons. Time point denoted: persistent/refractory GD, antithyroid drugs over 5 years with positive TRAb. After RNA was extracted from PBMCs, the TCR library was made from it. This material consisted of peripheral blood mononuclear cells (PBMCs), taken when the disease was refractory, from a patient treated with antithyroid drugs. All receptors derive from a female donor with Graves disease.

This clonotype has more than one count but fewer than ten. This rearrangement joins TRBV19 to TRBJ2-7, with D perhaps matching TRBD1 or TRBD2 (6 bases each). Trimming pared 7 bases from V and 6 bases from J, leaving 19 bases between. CDR1 is LNHDA and CDR2 is SQIVND in the germline V gene (reference sequence). The CDR3 totals 14 residues. The CDR3 nucleotides are TGTGCCAGTAAGGGGGATACTAGCTTTGGCGAGCAGTACTTC. The encoded protein is CASKGDTSFGEQYF. Combining the CDR3 with reference TRBV19 and TRBJ2-7 gives the whole variable domain DGGITQSPKYLFRKEGQNVTLSCEQNLNHDAMYWYRQDPGQGLRLIYYSQIVNDFQKGDIAEGYSVSREKKESFPLTVTSAQKNPTAFYLCASKGDTSFGEQYFGPGTRLTVT.

This clonotype has ten or more counts. The chain uses TRBV18 and TRBJ1-1, with D unresolved. The CDR3 has 13 residues. CDR1 is KGHSH and CDR2 is LQKENI in the germline V gene. With 3 bases removed from V and 5 bases from J, the gap between germline ends came to 10 bases. The CDR3 is CASSPRGETEAFF. CDR3 coding DNA: TGTGCCAGCTCACCCCGAGGTGAGACTGAAGCTTTCTTT. The variable domain in full, with the rest retrieved from reference TRBV18 and TRBJ1-1, is NAGVMQNPRHLVRRRGQEARLRCSPMKGHSHVYWYRQLPEEGLKFMVYLQKENIIDESGMPKERFSAEFPKEGPSILRIQQVVRGDSAAYFCASSPRGETEAFFGQGTRLTVV.

V is TRBV6-5 and J is TRBJ2-3; the match to TRBD2 covers 11 bases. Germline CDR1 MNHEY, CDR2 SVGAGI. Germline trimming cut 0 bases from V and 6 bases from J; bases unmatched to any gene: 8. CDR3 length equals 17 residues. The CDR3 DNA follows: TGTGCCAGCAGTTACTCCGGGACTAGCGGAGGGAGCGATACGCAGTATTTT. Protein sequence: CASSYSGTSGGSDTQYF.

The chain recombines TRBV11-1 with TRBJ1-3; no reliable D call. CDR3 length: 13 residues. The germline V gene has CDR1 SGHAT and CDR2 FQDESV (reference sequence). V gave up 0 bases and J gave up 8 bases, with 8 bases separating them. DNA for the CDR3: TGTGCCAGCAGCTTAGCAGGCGGTGACACCATATATTTT. This gives the protein CASSLAGGDTIYF.

This clonotype was observed a few times. The CDR3 DNA reads as TGCAGCGTCTCGGTGACTGGGAGCTACGAGCAGTACTTC. Translated, it gives CSVSVTGSYEQYF. The genes are TRBV29-1 and TRBJ2-7, with TRBD2 as a possible D gene (5 bases). The V end was cut by 6 bases, the J end by 3 bases, with 15 bases between. The CDR3 sequence is 13 residues long. In germline, CDR1 is SQVTM, CDR2 ANQGSEA.

Ten or more counts support this clonotype. The DNA for the CDR3 is TGTGCCAGCAGTCCGACGGCGTGGGAGACCCAGTACTTC. It yields the protein CASSPTAWETQYF. The chain uses TRBV12-3 or TRBV12-4 and TRBJ2-5; D ambiguous. The CDR3 covers 13 residues. Trimming took off 5 bases at V and 5 bases at J, with 12 bases between the two ends.

This clonotype was seen repeatedly, ten times or more. The chain links TRBV7-3 to TRBJ1-2, with D hard to call. The V gene's germline CDR1 is SGHTA and CDR2 FQGTGA. CDR3 length: 13 residues. Trimming removed 2 bases from V and 6 bases from J, with 10 bases in between. CDR3 residues: CASSLWQNDGYTF. The CDR3 nucleotides are TGTGCCAGCAGCTTATGGCAGAACGATGGCTACACCTTC.

This clonotype was picked up a small number of times. This chain uses TRBV6-1 with TRBJ2-2; D tentatively fits TRBD1 or TRBD2 (6 bases each). The germline V gene has CDR1 MNHNS and CDR2 SASEGT. V dropped 6 bases and J dropped 6 bases, with 8 bases sitting between them. The CDR3 sequence is 12 residues long. The CDR3 is CASRGGAGELFF. CDR3 coding DNA: TGTGCCAGCAGGGGGGGCGCCGGGGAGCTGTTTTTT.

This clonotype was recorded at least ten times. The chain links TRBV28 to TRBJ2-7; D might be TRBD1 or TRBD2, each matching 5 bases. CDR3 length: 13 amino acids. The germline V gene has CDR1 MDHEN and CDR2 SYDVKM. The germline V and J ends were trimmed by 5 bases and 3 bases, with 11 bases remaining between them. The CDR3 sequence is CASSGTDVYEQYF. CDR3 coding DNA: TGTGCCAGCAGTGGGACGGACGTCTACGAGCAGTACTTC.

A single count supports this clonotype. This could be a read error, since a much larger clone is one nucleotide away. The V call is TRBV20-1, the J call TRBJ2-7, with D perhaps being TRBD1 or TRBD2 (7 bases each). CDR1 DFQATT and CDR2 SNEGSKA come from the germline V gene (reference sequence). The CDR3 has 13 residues. CDR3: CSAREDRDYDQYF. The CDR3 DNA reads TGCAGTGCTAGAGAAGACAGGGACTACGACCAGTACTTC.

This clonotype was seen only a few times. V gene TRBV7-9 combines with J gene TRBJ1-1; 7 positions match TRBD1. This CDR3 is 15 amino acids long. The germline V gene has CDR1 SEHNR and CDR2 FQNEAQ (reference sequence). V trimming: 2 bases; J trimming: 6 bases; junction bases outside the gene matches: 9. The CDR3 sequence is CASSLLDRVQPEAFF. In DNA form, the CDR3 reads TGTGCCAGCAGCTTACTCGACAGGGTTCAACCTGAAGCTTTCTTT.

The chain joins TRBV7-2 to TRBJ2-3; TRBD2 aligns across 9 bases. The J segment lost 8 bases and the V segment lost 5 bases, leaving 17 bases of the junction unmatched. From germline, CDR1 is SGHTA and CDR2 FQGNSA. This CDR3 contains 17 residues. The CDR3 DNA reads as TGTGCCAGCAGCCCGTTAGCGGGAGCTGGCCTATCGGGTACGCAGTATTTT. Translated, it gives CASSPLAGAGLSGTQYF.

Only a few counts were recorded for this clonotype. This chain connects TRBV7-2 to TRBJ1-4; D unclear. Germline V gene data show CDR1 as SGHTA and CDR2 as FQGNSA. The V gene lost 2 bases and the J gene lost 1 base, with 2 bases spanning the gap. The CDR3 extends over 13 amino acids. The DNA of the CDR3 is TGTGCCAGCAGCTTACTAACTAATGAAAAACTGTTTTTT. Protein sequence: CASSLLTNEKLFF.

This clonotype occurred a few times. The rearrangement joins TRBV15 to TRBJ1-5; unclear D gene. The CDR3 is 17 residues long. The ends were cut back, 0 bases at V and 2 bases at J, with 14 bases in the middle. Germline assignment: CDR1 LNHNV and CDR2 YYDKDF (reference sequence). The CDR3, as DNA: TGTGCCACCAGCAGAGATCGGTCCAGGCTCGGCAATCAGCCCCAGCATTTT. The encoded protein is CATSRDRSRLGNQPQHF. Full variable domain (outside the CDR3, taken from reference TRBV15 and TRBJ1-5): DAMVIQNPRYQVTQFGKPVTLSCSQTLNHNVMYWYQQKSSQAPKLLFHYYDKDFNNEADTPDNFQSRRPNTSFCFLDIRSPGLGDTAMYLCATSRDRSRLGNQPQHFGDGTRLSIL.

Many counts were recorded for this clonotype. J is TRBJ1-1 and V is TRBV7-2; D not certain. V gave up 2 bases and J gave up 1 base, with 8 bases separating them. CDR3 length: 14 amino acids. Germline V CDR1 and CDR2: SGHTA, FQGNSA. The CDR3 region is CASSLNWRNTEAFF. In nucleotides, the CDR3 is TGTGCCAGCAGCTTAAATTGGCGGAACACTGAAGCTTTCTTT.

The rearrangement uses TRBV29-1 and TRBJ2-5; 8 bases align to TRBD1. The CDR3 covers 13 residues. V dropped 4 bases and J dropped 5; count of bases not matched to a gene: 6. The V gene's germline CDR1 is SQVTM and CDR2 ANQGSEA. Here the CDR3 reads CSVVGQGWETQYF. DNA for the CDR3: TGCAGCGTTGTAGGACAGGGATGGGAGACCCAGTACTTC.

This clonotype was recorded at least ten times. The chain joins TRBV11-2 to TRBJ2-5; 9 bases agree with TRBD1. The V gene's germline CDR1 is SGHAT and CDR2 FQNNGV. The CDR3 has 15 residues. The junction had 5 bases not matched to a gene; V was cut back by 5 bases and J by 1 base. Here the CDR3 reads CASSPMGQGQETQYF. The CDR3 DNA follows: TGTGCCAGCAGCCCAATGGGACAGGGCCAAGAGACCCAGTACTTC.

The sample holds many counts of this clonotype. The chain uses TRBV18 and TRBJ1-1; 7 bases align to TRBD1. V was pared by 8 bases and J by 0 bases, with 6 bases of the junction left unmatched. Per the germline V gene, CDR1 is KGHSH and CDR2 is LQKENI. The CDR3 totals 14 residues. The CDR3 region is CASSRDSLNTEAFF. The CDR3 DNA reads TGTGCCAGCAGCCGGGACAGCTTGAACACTGAAGCTTTCTTT.

This clonotype was recorded a few times. The chain carries TRBV20-1 and TRBJ1-5; D call uncertain. Germline CDR1 DFQATT, CDR2 SNEGSKA (reference sequence). V gave up 6 bases and J gave up 5 bases, with 11 bases separating them. The CDR3 spans 12 residues. The CDR3 loop reads CSAPPGDQPQHF. The CDR3, as DNA: TGCAGTGCCCCGCCAGGAGATCAGCCCCAGCATTTT.

As concerns this clonotype: A single base separates this from a much larger clone, so it may be a read error. DNA for the CDR3: TGTGCCAGCAGAGCCGGGACTCCGGGGGCTTTC. It yields the protein CASRAGTPGAF. J is TRBJ2-7 and V is TRBV28, with D tentatively TRBD1 or TRBD2 (6 bases each). The germline V gene encodes CDR1 MDHEN and CDR2 SYDVKM. The CDR3 runs 11 residues.

This chain's CDR3 is CAWAGTRNSPLHF. The DNA for the CDR3 is TGTGCCTGGGCCGGGACACGTAATTCACCCCTCCACTTT. The J gene is TRBJ1-6, the V gene TRBV30, with D possibly matching TRBD1 (6 bases). The CDR3 loop spans 13 amino acids. The V end was cut by 5 bases, the J end by 6 bases, with 11 bases between. CDR1 is GTSNPN, CDR2 SVGIG, per germline (reference sequence).

This clonotype occurred a few times. The genes are TRBV7-3 and TRBJ1-5, with D possibly matching TRBD1 (6 bases). CDR3 length equals 15 residues. CDR1 and CDR2 (germline): SGHTA, FQGTGA. Trimming took off 2 bases at V and 7 bases at J, with 15 bases between the two ends. The CDR3 reads CASSLERRGTQPQHF. CDR3 DNA: TGTGCCAGCAGCTTAGAGAGAAGAGGGACACAGCCCCAGCATTTT.

A remark on this clonotype: A much larger clone differs from this one at a single base, so this may be a read error. The chain couples TRBV6-1 to TRBJ1-1; unclear D gene. Germline V gene data show CDR1 as MNHNS and CDR2 as SASEGT. The CDR3 consists of 14 residues. Trimming left V 3 bases short and J 4 bases short, with 12 bases between. The DNA of the CDR3 is TGTGCCAGCAGTGAGACGGGTAGGAGCACTGAAGCTTTCTTT. This gives the protein CASSETGRSTEAFF.